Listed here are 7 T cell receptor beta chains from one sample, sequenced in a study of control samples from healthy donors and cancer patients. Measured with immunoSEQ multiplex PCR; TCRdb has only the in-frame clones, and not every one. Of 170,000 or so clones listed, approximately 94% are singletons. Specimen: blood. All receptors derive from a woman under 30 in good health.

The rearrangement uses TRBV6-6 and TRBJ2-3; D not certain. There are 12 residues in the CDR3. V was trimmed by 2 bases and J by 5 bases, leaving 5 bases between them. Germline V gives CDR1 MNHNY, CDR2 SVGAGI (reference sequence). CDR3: CASSYREDTQYF. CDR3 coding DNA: TGTGCCAGCAGTTACAGGGAAGATACGCAGTATTTT.

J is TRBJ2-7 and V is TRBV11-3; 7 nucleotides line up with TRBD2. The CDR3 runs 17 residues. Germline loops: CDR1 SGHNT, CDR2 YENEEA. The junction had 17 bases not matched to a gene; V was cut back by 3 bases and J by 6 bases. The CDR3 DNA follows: TGTGCCAGCAGCTTTTCCGCGGTCGTGGGAGGGACGTGCGAGCAGTACTTC. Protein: CASSFSAVVGGTCEQYF.

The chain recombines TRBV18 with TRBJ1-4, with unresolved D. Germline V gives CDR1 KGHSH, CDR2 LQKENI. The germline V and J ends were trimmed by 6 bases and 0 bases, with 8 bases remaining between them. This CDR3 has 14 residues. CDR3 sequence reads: CASSPAATNEKLFF. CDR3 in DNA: TGTGCCAGCTCTCCAGCTGCAACTAATGAAAAACTGTTTTTT.

The CDR3 nucleotides read TGCGCCAGCAGCCAAGATGTGGGGTACTCTGGAAACACCATATATTTT. As protein: CASSQDVGYSGNTIYF. V usage is TRBV4-3 and J usage is TRBJ1-3; D gene ambiguous. CDR1 is LGHNA and CDR2 is YSLEER in the germline V gene. The CDR3 runs 16 residues. Trimming removed 0 bases from V and 0 bases from J, with 9 bases in between.

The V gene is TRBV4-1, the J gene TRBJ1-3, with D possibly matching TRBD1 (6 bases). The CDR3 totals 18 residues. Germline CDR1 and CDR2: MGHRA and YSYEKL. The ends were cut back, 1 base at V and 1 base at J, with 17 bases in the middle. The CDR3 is CASSQGGPRGVSGNTIYF. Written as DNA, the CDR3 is TGCGCCAGCAGCCAAGGGGGGCCCCGGGGAGTATCTGGAAACACCATATATTTT.

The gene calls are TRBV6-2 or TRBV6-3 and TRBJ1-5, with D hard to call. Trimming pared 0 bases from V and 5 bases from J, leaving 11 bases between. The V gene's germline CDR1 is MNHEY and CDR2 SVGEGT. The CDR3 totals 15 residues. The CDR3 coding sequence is TGTGCCAGCAGTTACTCGAGCGAGGGTCATCAGCCCCAGCATTTT. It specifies CASSYSSEGHQPQHF.

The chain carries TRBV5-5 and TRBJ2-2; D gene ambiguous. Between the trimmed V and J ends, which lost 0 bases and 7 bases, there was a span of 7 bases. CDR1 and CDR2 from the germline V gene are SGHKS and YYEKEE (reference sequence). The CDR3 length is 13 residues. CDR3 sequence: CASSLAGIGELFF. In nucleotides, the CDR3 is TGTGCCAGCAGCTTGGCCGGAATCGGGGAGCTGTTTTTT.